Given below is one T cell receptor (beta chain) in context. Its antigen is not known. Other DNA sequences in this sample translate to the same CDR3. This sample is drawn from a study of shared clonotypes between healthy human individuals. On the study more broadly: Each donor contributed plates that comprised three CD4 naive, three CD4 memory, two CD8 naive and one CD8 memory. The study, taken as a whole, reports: Shared clonotypes: about 4.6% naive CD4, about 3.3% naive CD8, under 2.5% memory CD4, under 0.5% memory CD8.

Running of the assay took place at deep level. The repertoire was sequenced with immunoSEQ multiplex PCR; TCRdb's copy has only in-frame clones and lacks some. The sample records just over 2,000,000 clones, 90% to 95% being singletons. V trimming: 6 bases; J trimming: 1 base; junction bases outside the gene matches: 3. Germline V gene sequence: CDR1 ENHRY, CDR2 SYGVKD. The CDR3 covers 14 residues. The origin of this receptor is a man aged 18 to 29 in good health. The V gene is TRBV10-3, the J gene TRBJ2-5, with 9 bases fitting TRBD1. The specimen was naive CD4+ T cells sorted from blood. Subset defined: CD45RA+ positively selected. Here the CDR3 reads CAIREGQGQETQYF. The DNA of the CDR3 is TGTGCCATCAGAGAGGGACAGGGCCAAGAGACCCAGTACTTC.